A selection of T cell receptor beta chains follows, all from one sample in a study of blood T cell repertoires in COVID-19. This table comes from immunoSEQ multiplex PCR, and its TCRdb copy is limited to in-frame clones, with some not included. The sample has 95,000 to 100,000 clones; approximately 86% are singletons. The source material was peripheral blood. Receptor source: an elderly man with acute or convalescent COVID-19. Both conserved end residues are part of each CDR3. The D gene is left open where the match is weak. Size is omitted from some rows. Given values are once, few, many or a class for expanded clones.

clone_size,j_call,v_call,d_call,cdr3_aa,cdr3_nt
NA,TRBJ2-7,TRBV6-4,NA,CASSDCRRNYEQYF,TGTGCCAGCAGTGACTGTCGGCGGAACTACGAGCAGTACTTC
NA,TRBJ2-5,TRBV19,TRBD2,CASSTPGLAGRETQYF,TGTGCCAGTAGTACGCCGGGACTAGCGGGAAGAGAGACCCAGTACTTC
NA,TRBJ2-3,TRBV9,TRBD2,CASSVRLAGADTQYF,TGTGCCAGCAGCGTTAGGCTAGCGGGAGCAGATACGCAGTATTTT
NA,TRBJ1-6,TRBV9,NA,CASSSGTRNSPLHF,TGTGCCAGCAGTAGCGGGACGAGAAATTCACCCCTCCACTTT
NA,TRBJ2-1,TRBV29-1,TRBD2,CSVRTSGGSGNEQFF,TGCAGCGTGCGGACTAGCGGGGGTTCTGGGAATGAGCAGTTCTTC
NA,TRBJ2-3,TRBV11-2,TRBD2,CASSLRVAGGADTQYF,TGTGCCAGCAGCTTAAGGGTAGCGGGAGGCGCAGATACGCAGTATTTT
few,TRBJ2-7,TRBV18,TRBD1,CASSPPTGDEQYF,TGTGCCAGCTCACCACCAACAGGGGACGAGCAGTACTTC
few,TRBJ2-5,TRBV14,NA,CASSQDWAETQYF,TGTGCCAGCAGCCAAGATTGGGCGGAGACCCAGTACTTC
NA,TRBJ1-5,TRBV27,NA,CASRPGGGSNQPQHF,TGTGCCAGCAGACCCGGTGGAGGGAGCAATCAGCCCCAGCATTTT
NA,TRBJ2-7,TRBV27,NA,CASSLSHGEQYF,TGTGCCAGCAGCCTATCCCATGGCGAGCAGTACTTC
NA,TRBJ1-2,TRBV6-1,NA,CASRTGPLGYGYTF,TGTGCCAGCAGAACAGGGCCCCTTGGCTATGGCTACACCTTC
few,TRBJ1-5,TRBV2,TRBD1,CASTRDSPNQPQHF,TGTGCCAGCACCCGGGACAGCCCAAATCAGCCCCAGCATTTT
NA,TRBJ1-5,TRBV19,NA,CASSAGGWPQHF,TGTGCCAGTAGTGCAGGTGGTTGGCCCCAGCATTTT
NA,TRBJ2-1,TRBV9,NA,CASSVTTGVGNEQFF,TGTGCCAGCAGCGTAACTACGGGAGTAGGCAATGAGCAGTTCTTC
once,TRBJ2-1,TRBV10-3,TRBD1,CAINSGGFLYNEQFF,TGTGCCATCAATTCAGGGGGCTTCCTCTACAATGAGCAGTTCTTC
NA,TRBJ1-2,TRBV7-2,TRBD1,CASDRGQSSGYGYTF,TGTGCCAGCGACAGGGGGCAGAGTAGTGGCTATGGCTACACCTTC
NA,TRBJ1-4,TRBV28,NA,CASSPFGFEKLFF,TGTGCCAGCAGCCCATTCGGGTTTGAAAAACTGTTTTTT
NA,TRBJ2-1,TRBV7-2,NA,CASSFRSRGGGEQFF,TGTGCCAGCAGCTTTCGGTCTCGGGGAGGGGGAGAGCAGTTCTTC
few,TRBJ1-1,TRBV3-1/TRBV3-2,NA,CASSQSQGYAFF,TGTGCCAGCAGCCAATCCCAGGGCTACGCTTTCTTT
NA,TRBJ1-3,TRBV6-5,NA,CASKDSYSGNTIYF,TGTGCCAGCAAGGACAGTTATTCTGGAAACACCATATATTTT
NA,TRBJ1-4,TRBV18,NA,CASSPGIGAGEDNEKLFF,TGTGCCAGCTCACCTGGAATAGGAGCGGGGGAGGATAATGAAAAACTGTTTTTT
NA,TRBJ1-1,TRBV11-2,NA,CASSLVSDTEAFF,TGTGCCAGCAGCTTAGTCTCGGACACTGAAGCTTTCTTT
NA,TRBJ2-1,TRBV5-4,NA,CASSFSRSYNEQFF,TGTGCCAGCAGCTTTTCTCGTTCCTACAATGAGCAGTTCTTC
once,TRBJ1-5,TRBV19,TRBD1,CASRGGDDQPQHF,TGTGCCAGTAGAGGGGGCGATGATCAGCCCCAGCATTTT
NA,TRBJ2-7,TRBV30,NA,CASGERYEQYF,TGTGCGTCAGGGGAGCGGTACGAGCAGTACTTC
NA,TRBJ2-5,TRBV7-2,NA,CASSLALYGEETQYF,TGTGCCAGCAGCTTAGCGCTCTACGGGGAAGAGACCCAGTACTTC
NA,TRBJ2-3,TRBV3-1/TRBV3-2,TRBD2,CASSRTGGSTDTQYF,TGTGCCAGCAGCCGAACGGGAGGGAGCACAGATACGCAGTATTTT
NA,TRBJ1-3,TRBV13,NA,CASSLGLGSSGNTIYF,TGTGCCAGCAGCTTAGGCCTGGGGAGCTCTGGAAACACCATATATTTT
NA,TRBJ1-1,TRBV28,NA,CASSLEGRWITEAFF,TGTGCCAGCAGTTTGGAAGGGAGGTGGATCACTGAAGCTTTCTTT
once,TRBJ1-5,TRBV4-2,NA,CASSQDLRSSNQPQHF,TGTGCCAGCAGCCAAGATTTGAGGAGTAGCAATCAGCCCCAGCATTTT
once,TRBJ2-3,TRBV2,NA,CASSAGGGHTQYF,TGTGCCAGCAGTGCGGGAGGGGGCCATACGCAGTATTTT
NA,TRBJ1-1,TRBV12-3/TRBV12-4,NA,CASRGLSNTEAFF,TGTGCCAGCAGAGGACTCTCGAACACTGAAGCTTTCTTT
NA,TRBJ1-1,TRBV6-5,NA,CASSSTGNTEAFF,TGTGCCAGCAGCAGTACAGGGAACACTGAAGCTTTCTTT
NA,TRBJ2-3,TRBV5-1,TRBD1,CASSSTGGGTDTQYF,TGCGCCAGCAGCTCGACAGGGGGAGGCACAGATACGCAGTATTTT
NA,TRBJ1-2,TRBV5-6,TRBD1,CASSPRQGARYGYTF,TGTGCCAGCAGTCCACGGCAGGGGGCGCGATATGGCTACACCTTC
NA,TRBJ2-5,TRBV11-2,TRBD2,CASSVSSGLAGGTQYF,TGTGCCAGCAGCGTATCCTCCGGACTAGCTGGGGGGACCCAGTACTTC
NA,TRBJ2-5,TRBV6-5,NA,CASSHRRGETQYF,TGTGCCAGCAGTCATCGGAGGGGAGAGACCCAGTACTTC
NA,TRBJ1-2,TRBV6-2/TRBV6-3,NA,CASSHGGLPNGYTF,TGTGCCAGCAGCCACGGGGGGTTACCCAATGGCTACACCTTC
NA,TRBJ2-6,TRBV6-5,TRBD1,CASSLRQGWANVLTF,TGTGCCAGCAGTCTTCGACAGGGTTGGGCCAACGTCCTGACTTTC
NA,TRBJ2-3,TRBV6-5,TRBD2,CASSSLSGSTDTQYF,TGTGCCAGCAGCTCTCTTAGCGGGAGCACAGATACGCAGTATTTT
once,TRBJ2-7,TRBV15,TRBD1,CATSSPGGYYEQYF,TGTGCCACCAGCAGCCCAGGGGGTTACTACGAGCAGTACTTC
NA,TRBJ1-1,TRBV6-4,NA,CASRQDSYTEAFF,TGTGCCAGCAGGCAAGACAGTTATACTGAAGCTTTCTTT